This section outlines one T cell receptor (beta chain) sequence together with its context. This clone was observed a single time. Its cognate antigen has yet to be identified. No base qualities exist here, and no much larger clone lies one base off it. The intended sense of this specimen's time point label: baseline before first vaccination. Vaccinee samples were obtained from the UK trials COV001 and COV002, which included a single-blind randomized controlled phase 2/3 trial of AZD1222 (ChAdOx1 nCoV-19) in healthy adults. For TCRbeta chain sequencing, PBMC samples from trial participants were taken at day 0 and at day 28 after the second dose. The CDR3 regions of human TCRbeta chains were analyzed by immunosequencing. As for the authors' bioinformatics: Repertoire TCRs were checked for matches against a reference library of SARS-CoV-2-specific TCRs that had been generated using the MIRA antigen-specificity platform. Breadth was defined as the fraction of unique TCRs that were SARS-CoV-2-associated, and depth was defined as the fraction of total T cells that were SARS-CoV-2-associated. Each spike-specific TCR was assigned to its reactive spike region and to a CD4 or CD8 class using the MIRA data. Log10-transformed breadth and depth values were compared by one-way ANOVA with Sidak's multiple comparisons tests. The immuneACCESS repertoire file appears here via TCRdb, limited to in-frame rearrangements. These files lack a portion of the clones; in checked studies, under half of the deficit traces to unresolved V genes, and the cause of the others is not known. Clonal size and the V and J genes are those of that table, whereas D and trimming came from the DNA. The sample profile shows about 180,000 clones; about 88% of them were found once. The ten biggest clones cover 1.5% to 2% of the sample.

These data belong to a study of T cell responses to AZD1222 COVID-19 vaccine listed by TCRdb under 2021. For context, the study as a whole: AZD1222 recipients whose second dose came at about 4 weeks and those whose second dose came at about 12 weeks were combined into one group, since spike-specific TCR depth and breadth did not differ between the two schedules. TCR sequencing covered 230 to 250 trial participants: 200 to 220 given two doses of AZD1222 and 26 given two doses of MenACWY control vaccine. Trial participants were enrolled into age subgroups of 18-55, 56-69 and 70-plus years, which contained around 150, 28 and 57 TCR-sequenced participants, respectively.

What the study reported, not specific to this receptor: Conclusions about previously exposed vaccinees were limited because only six AZD1222 recipients were SARS-CoV-2 seropositive at baseline. The 56-69-year group was small, and its depth increase did not reach significance, likely because of low power. CD4 TCRs associated with the vaccine covered the entire spike protein, and the dominant responses were in regions 160-218 and 743-854. After two AZD1222 doses, both the breadth and the depth of spike-specific TCRs were significantly higher than at day 0 and than in MenACWY recipients. Because no day 14 peak-response samples were available, repertoires were characterized only after the peak T cell response. Most participants were white British and females outnumbered males, and the authors suggested that clonal diversity may have been underestimated. Reportedly, almost half of the unique spike-specific TCRs recognized epitopes lying outside the regions that are mutated in the B.1.351 and B.1.1.7 variants.

Spanning cysteine to phenylalanine, the CDR3 consists of 14 amino acids. Of the read, only the CDR3 DNA is kept; its 42 bases are in frame from base 1. The germline V gene specifies SGHRS as CDR1 and YFSETQ as CDR2. V and J lose 4 bases and 2 bases, and a span of 12 bases separates them. This sequence was found in an adult in good health. The receptor chain draws on TRBV5-1 and TRBJ2-5; TRBD1 might be the D gene, on 6 matching bases. This specimen consisted of peripheral blood, obtained on day 0 of AZD1222 vaccination. The DNA sequence reads TGCGCCAGCAGCATGCTAGGACAGCAAGAGACCCAGTACTTC. Translated, it reads CASSMLGQQETQYF.